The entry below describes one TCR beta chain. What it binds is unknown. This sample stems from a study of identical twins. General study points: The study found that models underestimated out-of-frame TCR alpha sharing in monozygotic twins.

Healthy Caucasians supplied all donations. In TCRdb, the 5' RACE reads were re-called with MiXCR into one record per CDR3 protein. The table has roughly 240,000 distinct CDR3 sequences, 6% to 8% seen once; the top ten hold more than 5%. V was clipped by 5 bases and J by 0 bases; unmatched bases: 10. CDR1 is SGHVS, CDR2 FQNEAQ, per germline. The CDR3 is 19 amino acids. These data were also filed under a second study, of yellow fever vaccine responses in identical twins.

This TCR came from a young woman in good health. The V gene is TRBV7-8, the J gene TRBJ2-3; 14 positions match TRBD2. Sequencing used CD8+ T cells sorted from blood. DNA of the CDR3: TGTGCCAGCAGCATATTCCCGGGACTAGCGGGGGAGAGCACAGATACGCAGTATTTT. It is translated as CASSIFPGLAGESTDTQYF. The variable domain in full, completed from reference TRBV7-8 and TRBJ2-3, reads GAGVSQSPRYKVAKRGQDVALRCDPISGHVSLFWYQQALGQGPEFLTYFQNEAQLDKSGLPSDRFFAERPEGSVSTLKIQRTQQEDSAVYLCASSIFPGLAGESTDTQYFGPGTRLTVL.